The subject of this entry is one TCR beta chain. This sample is drawn from a study of blood T cell repertoires in COVID-19. Under the authors' procedure: Reference gene primer amplification gave nucleated cell count estimates. The table came from immunoSEQ multiplex PCR; TCRdb's copy has only in-frame clones and leaves some out. That table gives V, J and clone size, and the DNA gave D and trimming. The sample lists 300,000 to 350,000 clones, over 90% seen once, with 3% to 5% in the top ten. The material sequenced was PBMCs or T cells enriched from blood (not recorded which). This clonotype originated in a woman aged 30 to 39 who had been exposed to COVID-19.

The CDR3 reads CASSRKTGRISPLHF. CDR3 sequence (DNA): TGTGCCAGCAGCCGAAAGACAGGGAGGATTTCACCCCTCCACTTT. The J gene is TRBJ1-6, the V gene TRBV6-5; 7 bases map to TRBD1. Germline V CDR1 and CDR2: MNHEY, SVGAGI. J gave up 9 bases and V 6 bases, and 11 bases lay outside the gene matches. This CDR3 is 15 amino acids long.